Presented here are 24 T cell receptor beta chains from one specimen sequenced in a study of cytomegalovirus exposure and HLA in healthy donors. The PCR had 60 Vbeta and 13 Jbeta primers. Profiled with immunoSEQ multiplex PCR; TCRdb holds only in-frame clones, not every one. The sample consists of some 150,000 clones, 70% to 85% of them appearing once. Sequencing was performed on PBMCs. The source of these receptors is a man aged 40-49 years in good health and CMV-seronegative.

The chain links TRBV5-4 to TRBJ2-7, with TRBD2 as a possible D gene (5 bases). Trimming took off 4 bases at V and 3 bases at J, with 14 bases between the two ends. The CDR3 has 14 residues. Germline CDR1 is SGHNT and CDR2 is YYREEE (reference sequence). DNA for the CDR3: TGTGCCAGCAGCCAAGATCTCGGGGTCTACGAGCAGTACTTC. This codes for CASSQDLGVYEQYF. The full variable domain, in which reference TRBV5-4 and TRBJ2-7 provide the parts outside the CDR3, is ETGVTQSPTHLIKTRGQQVTLRCSSQSGHNTVSWYQQALGQGPQFIFQYYREEENGRGNFPPRFSGLQFPNYSSELNVNALELDDSALYLCASSQDLGVYEQYFGPGTRLTVT.

This clone has more than one count but fewer than ten. The chain couples TRBV7-3 to TRBJ2-2, with TRBD2 identical over 7 bases. Germline trimming cut 3 bases from V and 4 bases from J; bases unmatched to any gene: 2. Germline assignment: CDR1 SGHTA and CDR2 FQGTGA. This CDR3 contains 14 residues. CDR3: CASSFGGGTGELFF. In DNA form, the CDR3 reads TGTGCCAGCAGCTTCGGCGGGGGCACCGGGGAGCTGTTTTTT. The full variable domain, its missing parts supplied by reference TRBV7-3 and TRBJ2-2, is GAGVSQTPSNKVTEKGKYVELRCDPISGHTALYWYRQSLGQGPEFLIYFQGTGAADDSGLPNDRFFAVRPEGSVSTLKIQRTERGDSAVYLCASSFGGGTGELFFGEGSRLTVL.

CDR3 sequence reads: CASSPGGGGGGGETQYF. The CDR3 DNA follows: TGTGCCAGCAGCCCCGGGGGCGGGGGGGGTGGTGGAGAGACCCAGTACTTC. The rearrangement joins TRBV11-2 to TRBJ2-5; 9 bases line up with TRBD2. The CDR3 runs to 17 residues. The trim removed 5 bases at V and 4 bases at J, leaving 14 bases unmatched. The V gene's germline CDR1 is SGHAT and CDR2 FQNNGV.

This chain's CDR3 is CASSSGLAGGHPRETQYF. CDR3 sequence (DNA): TGTGCCAGCAGCTCGGGACTAGCGGGGGGCCACCCCCGGGAGACCCAGTACTTC. J is TRBJ2-5 and V is TRBV11-2; TRBD2 matches at 15 bases. This CDR3 contains 18 residues. The V gene end was trimmed by 4 bases and the J gene end by 5 bases; junction bases not matched to a gene: 11. CDR1 and CDR2 from the germline V gene are SGHAT and FQNNGV. The full variable domain, rest sourced from reference TRBV11-2 and TRBJ2-5, is EAGVAQSPRYKIIEKRQSVAFWCNPISGHATLYWYQQILGQGPKLLIQFQNNGVVDDSQLPKDRFSAERLKGVDSTLKIQPAKLEDSAVYLCASSSGLAGGHPRETQYFGPGTRLLVL.

This clone has only a few counts. The chain joins TRBV30 to TRBJ2-3; 8 bases match TRBD2. After removal of 0 bases from V and 2 bases from J, the junction contained 4 bases not matched to a gene. The CDR3 covers 15 residues. Germline V gene lookup returns CDR1 GTSNPN and CDR2 SVGIG (reference sequence). The CDR3 is CAWSVGTRHTDTQYF. As DNA, the CDR3 is TGTGCCTGGAGTGTAGGGACTAGACACACAGATACGCAGTATTTT.

The chain recombines TRBV28 with TRBJ1-1, with D perhaps TRBD1 (6 bases). Germline V gives CDR1 MDHEN, CDR2 SYDVKM. The V and J ends lost 3 bases and 8 bases respectively, with 16 bases between them. This CDR3 is built from 14 residues. In DNA form, the CDR3 reads TGTGCCAGCAGTTTCGTGCCACAGGGAAAAGAAGCTTTCTTT. This sequence encodes CASSFVPQGKEAFF.

This rearrangement joins TRBV2 to TRBJ1-5; 8 positions match TRBD1. Unmatched junction bases numbered 4, after V lost 4 bases and J lost 2 bases. CDR1 SNHLY and CDR2 FYNNEI come from the germline V gene. The CDR3 runs to 15 residues. CDR3 protein: CASSVLGQGNQPQHF. CDR3 DNA sequence: TGTGCCAGCAGTGTCTTGGGACAGGGCAATCAGCCCCAGCATTTT.

A few counts support this clone. The chain uses TRBV5-4 and TRBJ2-7; 8 bases match TRBD1. The CDR3 is 14 residues long. V gave up 3 bases and J gave up 7 bases; unmatched junction bases: 9. CDR1 and CDR2 from the germline V gene are SGHNT and YYREEE (reference sequence). In nucleotides, the CDR3 is TGTGCCAGCAGCTCCGGACAGGGCTCACCTGAGCAGTACTTC. Residues: CASSSGQGSPEQYF.

The sample holds one count of this clone. The V and J genes are TRBV10-1 and TRBJ2-3; D is possibly TRBD2 (6 bases). The V and J ends lost 8 bases and 9 bases respectively, with 21 bases between them. This CDR3 spans 14 amino acids. In germline, CDR1 is WNHNN, CDR2 SYGVQD (reference sequence). The CDR3: CASGLAGRSETQYF. The CDR3 DNA follows: TGCGCCAGCGGGTTGGCGGGGAGGTCTGAAACGCAGTATTTT.

This chain joins TRBV7-9 and TRBJ2-2; weak D call: TRBD2 (5 bases). The CDR3 runs to 14 residues. Looked up from germline, CDR1 is SEHNR and CDR2 is FQNEAQ (reference sequence). Trimming shortened V by 1 base and J by 5 bases, and 8 bases separated the two germline ends. CDR3 amino acids: CASSLGTATGELFF. DNA of the CDR3: TGTGCCAGCAGCTTAGGGACTGCAACCGGGGAGCTGTTTTTT. The whole variable domain, filled in from reference TRBV7-9 and TRBJ2-2, reads DTGVSQNPRHKITKRGQNVTFRCDPISEHNRLYWYRQTLGQGPEFLTYFQNEAQLEKSRLLSDRFSAERPKGSFSTLEIQRTEQGDSAMYLCASSLGTATGELFFGEGSRLTVL.

This sequence joins TRBV7-3 and TRBJ2-3; 8 positions match TRBD2. There are 17 residues in the CDR3. After removal of 0 bases from V and 6 bases from J, the junction contained 11 bases not matched to a gene. Germline V lookup: CDR1 SGHTA, CDR2 FQGTGA. CDR3 loop: CASSLTERGFLSDTQYF. DNA for the CDR3: TGTGCCAGCAGCTTAACTGAGCGGGGGTTTTTATCTGATACGCAGTATTTT.

V usage is TRBV11-3 and J usage is TRBJ2-7; 10 nucleotides agree with TRBD1. J lost 5 bases, V lost 8 bases, and 6 bases had no gene match. Germline CDR1 and CDR2: SGHNT and YENEEA. The CDR3 has 13 amino acids. CDR3 sequence: CASGTGARDEQYF. CDR3 DNA sequence: TGTGCCAGCGGGACAGGGGCCAGAGACGAGCAGTACTTC.

The rearrangement joins TRBV11-3 to TRBJ1-2; perhaps TRBD1 as D (5 bases). V was shortened by 8 bases and J by 4 bases, with 11 bases between the two germline ends. The germline V gene has CDR1 SGHNT and CDR2 YENEEA. CDR3 length: 12 amino acids. For the CDR3, the DNA is TGTGCCAGCCCAAGGGGTCGCTATGGCTACACCTTC. Encoded protein: CASPRGRYGYTF.

The chain combines TRBV18 with TRBJ1-5, with TRBD1 matching over 10 bases. Germline CDR1 reads KGHSH; CDR2 reads LQKENI. V shed 6 bases and J 3 bases; nucleotides not matched to a gene: 5. The CDR3 loop spans 15 amino acids. CDR3 residues: CASSPTGGNNQPQHF. The CDR3 DNA reads TGTGCCAGCTCCCCGACAGGGGGCAACAATCAGCCCCAGCATTTT.

This chain joins TRBV25-1 and TRBJ1-1; 9 positions agree with TRBD1. The CDR3 is 15 amino acids. Germline V gives CDR1 MGHDK, CDR2 SYGVNS. The junction had 9 bases not matched to a gene; V was cut back by 3 bases and J by 7 bases. The CDR3 loop is CASSDTGGEAFEAFF. DNA of the CDR3: TGTGCCAGCAGTGATACAGGGGGCGAGGCATTTGAAGCTTTCTTT.

The chain is built from TRBV4-1 and TRBJ1-1; D is ambiguous. The V end was cut by 3 bases, the J end by 4 bases, with 18 bases between. The CDR3 runs 16 residues. Per the germline V gene, CDR1 is MGHRA and CDR2 is YSYEKL. Here the CDR3 reads CASSHRGPPDSTEAFF. CDR3 bases: TGCGCCAGCAGCCACCGAGGCCCCCCTGATAGCACTGAAGCTTTCTTT.

This clone has just a few counts. This rearrangement joins TRBV5-1 to TRBJ1-6, with 8 bases lining up with TRBD1. The V gene's germline CDR1 is SGHRS and CDR2 YFSETQ. After removal of 3 bases from V and 5 bases from J, the junction contained 7 bases not matched to a gene. This CDR3 has 16 residues. The CDR3 sequence: CASSSSTGGNNSPLHF. CDR3 sequence (DNA): TGCGCCAGCAGCTCTTCCACAGGGGGGAATAATTCACCCCTCCACTTT.

The chain links TRBV7-6 to TRBJ2-5, with a tentative D call TRBD1 (5 bases). Germline CDR1 reads SGHVS; CDR2 reads FNYEAQ. This CDR3 comprises 14 residues. V was shortened by 4 bases and J by 5 bases, with 14 bases between the two germline ends. The CDR3 DNA reads as TGTGCCAGCAGCTCCTTTTCAGGGCAGGAGACCCAGTACTTC. It specifies CASSSFSGQETQYF. Full variable domain (rest looked up from reference TRBV7-6 and TRBJ2-5): GAGVSQSPRYKVTKRGQDVALRCDPISGHVSLYWYRQALGQGPEFLTYFNYEAQQDKSGLPNDRFSAERPEGSISTLTIQRTEQRDSAMYRCASSSFSGQETQYFGPGTRLLVL.

The chain uses TRBV10-1 and TRBJ1-1; weak D call: TRBD1 (5 bases). The V and J ends lost 2 bases and 5 bases respectively, with 9 bases between them. CDR3 length equals 13 residues. The V gene's germline CDR1 is WNHNN and CDR2 SYGVQD (reference sequence). CDR3 bases: TGCGCCAGCAGTGAGGGGGCAGGGACTGAAGCTTTCTTT. Residues: CASSEGAGTEAFF.

The rearrangement uses TRBV6-1 and TRBJ1-2, with 8 bases fitting TRBD1. V lost 7 bases, J lost 4 bases, and 5 bases stayed unmatched. The CDR3 is made up of 13 amino acids. CDR1 and CDR2 (germline): MNHNS, SASEGT. The CDR3 loop is CASKQTGVYGYTF. CDR3 in DNA: TGTGCCAGCAAGCAGACAGGGGTCTATGGCTACACCTTC.

This clone was recorded only once. The chain is built from TRBV9 and TRBJ2-1, with D possibly TRBD1 on 5 matching bases. Germline CDR1 reads SGDLS; CDR2 reads YYNGEE. Trimming cost V 4 bases and J 0 bases, with 11 bases left between them. This CDR3 comprises 15 residues. The CDR3 DNA sequence: TGTGCCAGCAGCCCACGAGGACACTCCTACAATGAGCAGTTCTTC. This codes for CASSPRGHSYNEQFF.

The rearrangement joins TRBV11-2 to TRBJ2-7; D might be TRBD1 (7 bases). The CDR3 loop spans 11 amino acids. Germline values: CDR1 SGHAT, CDR2 FQNNGV. V dropped 4 bases and J dropped 9 bases, with 10 bases sitting between them. The CDR3 loop reads CASSSGGGQYF. The DNA for the CDR3 is TGTGCCAGCAGCTCAGGGGGAGGGCAGTACTTC. The variable domain in full, completed from reference TRBV11-2 and TRBJ2-7, reads EAGVAQSPRYKIIEKRQSVAFWCNPISGHATLYWYQQILGQGPKLLIQFQNNGVVDDSQLPKDRFSAERLKGVDSTLKIQPAKLEDSAVYLCASSSGGGQYFGPGTRLTVT.

The chain employs TRBV6-6 and TRBJ1-2, with TRBD1 matching over 9 bases. With 6 bases clipped from V and 6 bases from J, the junction kept 8 bases outside the gene matches. The CDR3 is made up of 14 amino acids. In germline, CDR1 is MNHNY, CDR2 SVGAGI (reference sequence). The CDR3 is CASSPGQGGNGYTF. The CDR3 coding sequence is TGTGCCAGCAGCCCGGGACAGGGAGGCAATGGCTACACCTTC.

This chain joins TRBV7-9 and TRBJ2-7, with D maybe TRBD2 (6 bases). Trimming took 8 bases from V and 3 from J, leaving 11 bases between them. The CDR3 sequence is 12 residues long. CDR1 SEHNR and CDR2 FQNEAQ come from the germline V gene (reference sequence). The CDR3 protein is CASGEALYEQYF. The CDR3 DNA reads as TGTGCCAGCGGGGAGGCCCTCTACGAGCAGTACTTC.